One sample yielded the 21 T cell receptor beta chains listed below, sequenced in a study of blood T cell repertoires in COVID-19. Here immunoSEQ multiplex PCR was the method, and the copy in TCRdb shows in-frame clones only, minus some. The table lists 25,000 to 35,000 clones, roughly 82% of them singletons. Source material: peripheral blood. Receptors were obtained from a man at least 80 years old with active or convalescent COVID-19.

This chain links TRBV19 with TRBJ2-2; D gene uncertain. The germline gives CDR1 LNHDA, CDR2 SQIVND (reference sequence). Between the trimmed V and J ends, which lost 6 bases and 3 bases, there was a span of 5 bases. The CDR3 length is 12 residues. The CDR3 protein is CASSRHTGELFF. The CDR3 coding sequence is TGTGCCAGTAGCAGGCACACCGGGGAGCTGTTTTTT.

V and J are TRBV28 and TRBJ1-4; D remains unclear. The CDR3 is made up of 13 amino acids. The V end lost 5 bases, the J end lost 10 bases, and 14 bases lay between the germline ends. Germline values: CDR1 MDHEN, CDR2 SYDVKM. In nucleotides, the CDR3 is TGTGCCAGCAGTGGGAATTCTCGGGGAAAACTGTTTTTT. This translates into CASSGNSRGKLFF.

The chain couples TRBV15 to TRBJ1-5, with 9 bases aligning to TRBD1. This CDR3 has 15 residues. The V and J ends lost 5 bases and 0 bases, in that order; junction bases with no gene match: 2. The V gene's germline CDR1 is LNHNV and CDR2 YYDKDF (reference sequence). CDR3 sequence (DNA): TGTGCCACCAGCCCGGACAGGGGTAGCAATCAGCCCCAGCATTTT. Translating gives CATSPDRGSNQPQHF.

J is TRBJ2-7 and V is TRBV23-1, with unresolved D. TRBV23-1 is an open reading frame, and its role is uncertain. The V end lost 3 bases, the J end lost 12 bases, and 12 bases lay between the germline ends. This CDR3 is 11 amino acids long. CDR3 sequence: CASSHRNIAYF. Here the CDR3 DNA reads TGCGCCAGCAGTCACAGGAATATTGCGTACTTC.

The chain has TRBV13 and TRBJ2-1; TRBD2 agrees at 14 bases. After removal of 5 bases from V and 9 bases from J, the junction contained 6 bases not matched to a gene. The CDR3 contains 15 residues. CDR1 and CDR2 from the germline V gene are PRHDT and FYEKMQ (reference sequence). CDR3 nucleotides: TGTGCCAGCAGCCCACGGACTAGCGGGAGGCCTGAGCAGTTCTTC. Protein: CASSPRTSGRPEQFF.

The chain uses TRBV5-1 and TRBJ2-3, with 7 bases identical to TRBD2. Germline CDR1 reads SGHRS; CDR2 reads YFSETQ. Trimming took 4 bases from V and 1 from J; bases not matched to a gene: 6. The CDR3 loop spans 15 amino acids. CDR3 loop: CASSPSRGGTDTQYF. The CDR3 DNA follows: TGCGCCAGCAGCCCCTCTCGGGGGGGCACAGATACGCAGTATTTT.

The chain employs TRBV7-3 and TRBJ2-3; 9 bases are shared with TRBD2. Trimming at V came to 2 bases and at J to 2 bases, leaving 5 bases not matched to a gene. The CDR3 consists of 16 residues. Per the germline V gene, CDR1 is SGHTA and CDR2 is FQGTGA. DNA of the CDR3: TGTGCCAGCAGCTTAGGTCCTAGCGGGGTCACAGATACGCAGTATTTT. Translated, it gives CASSLGPSGVTDTQYF.

This chain connects TRBV7-2 to TRBJ2-1; D may be TRBD2 (5 bases). This CDR3 comprises 14 residues. CDR1 is SGHTA, CDR2 FQGNSA, per germline. The V and J ends lost 2 bases and 15 bases respectively, with 20 bases between them. CDR3 in amino acids: CASSLRRYSRRLFF. DNA for the CDR3: TGTGCCAGCAGCTTAAGGAGGTACAGCCGACGTCTGTTCTTC.

The rearrangement uses TRBV15 and TRBJ2-3; perhaps TRBD1 as D (5 bases). Germline CDR1 and CDR2: LNHNV and YYDKDF (reference sequence). The CDR3 has 13 amino acids. With 0 bases removed from V and 7 bases from J, the gap between germline ends came to 8 bases. The CDR3 is CATSRDKGNTQYF. As DNA, the CDR3 is TGTGCCACCAGCAGAGATAAGGGGAATACGCAGTATTTT.

This rearrangement joins TRBV5-1 to TRBJ2-5; D might be TRBD1 (6 bases). The CDR3 spans 15 residues. The V end lost 4 bases, the J end lost 5 bases, and 18 bases lay between the germline ends. CDR1 SGHRS and CDR2 YFSETQ come from the germline V gene. The CDR3 sequence: CASSQGQSLGETQYF. The CDR3 DNA sequence: TGCGCCAGCAGCCAAGGACAGTCCCTGGGCGAGACCCAGTACTTC.

The chain is built from TRBV6-5 and TRBJ1-1; 8 nucleotides align to TRBD1. The CDR3 has 15 residues. Looked up from germline, CDR1 is MNHEY and CDR2 is SVGAGI. V was clipped by 6 bases and J by 4 bases; unmatched bases: 10. CDR3 protein: CASRNSGGKGTEAFF. CDR3 bases: TGTGCCAGCAGAAACTCAGGGGGCAAGGGCACTGAAGCTTTCTTT.

The chain has TRBV2 and TRBJ2-1, with TRBD2 identical over 9 bases. The V segment lost 6 bases and the J segment 9 bases; nucleotides outside the gene matches: 6. This CDR3 comprises 13 residues. Germline values: CDR1 SNHLY, CDR2 FYNNEI. The CDR3 DNA is TGTGCCAGCAGACAGGGACTAGCTTCTGAGCAGTTCTTC. Translating gives CASRQGLASEQFF.

The rearrangement links TRBV29-1 to TRBJ1-5; D is possibly TRBD1 (6 bases). V was trimmed by 4 bases and J by 2 bases, leaving 9 bases between them. Per the germline V gene, CDR1 is SQVTM and CDR2 is ANQGSEA. This CDR3 region has 13 residues. This CDR3 is CSVVPGGNQPQHF. The CDR3 DNA sequence: TGCAGCGTTGTCCCAGGGGGCAATCAGCCCCAGCATTTT.

The rearrangement uses TRBV5-5 and TRBJ2-2, with 8 bases that match TRBD1. The CDR3 length is 16 residues. Germline V gene lookup returns CDR1 SGHKS and CDR2 YYEKEE (reference sequence). Germline trimming cut 0 bases from V and 3 bases from J; bases unmatched to any gene: 4. For the CDR3, the DNA is TGTGCCAGCAGCTTGGCAGGACAGGGTTACACCGGGGAGCTGTTTTTT. Translation gives CASSLAGQGYTGELFF.

The chain recombines TRBV7-8 with TRBJ2-2; D is possibly TRBD1 (7 bases). The CDR3 length is 16 residues. In germline, CDR1 is SGHVS, CDR2 FQNEAQ. V lost 2 bases, J lost 6 bases, and 16 bases lay in between. In DNA form, the CDR3 reads TGTGCCAGCAGCTTAACCTCAGGGGGGCTCGCCGGGGAGCTGTTTTTT. Protein sequence: CASSLTSGGLAGELFF.

This chain connects TRBV19 to TRBJ1-1; D not resolved. This CDR3 is 12 amino acids long. Germline V gene data show CDR1 as LNHDA and CDR2 as SQIVND (reference sequence). V gave up 10 bases and J gave up 5 bases, with 14 bases separating them. The CDR3 loop is CATRDGLTEAFF. The CDR3 DNA is TGTGCCACCCGCGACGGGTTGACTGAAGCTTTCTTT.

The chain joins TRBV5-5 to TRBJ2-7; maybe TRBD1 (6 bases). The ends were cut back, 3 bases at V and 3 bases at J, with 7 bases in the middle. Germline-derived CDR1 and CDR2 are SGHKS and YYEKEE (reference sequence). The CDR3 is 12 amino acids. The CDR3: CASSSDSYEQYF. The CDR3 nucleotides are TGTGCCAGCAGCTCGGACAGCTACGAGCAGTACTTC. The full variable domain, completed using reference TRBV5-5 and TRBJ2-7, is DAGVTQSPTHLIKTRGQQVTLRCSPISGHKSVSWYQQVLGQGPQFIFQYYEKEERGRGNFPDRFSARQFPNYSSELNVNALLLGDSALYLCASSSDSYEQYFGPGTRLTVT.

V is TRBV5-5 and J is TRBJ2-7; 7 bases agree with TRBD1. The CDR3 runs to 16 residues. The germline V gene encodes CDR1 SGHKS and CDR2 YYEKEE (reference sequence). Germline trimming cut 0 bases from V and 4 bases from J; bases unmatched to any gene: 10. This CDR3 reads CASSLVFGQAEYEQYF. Written as DNA, the CDR3 is TGTGCCAGCAGCTTGGTCTTTGGACAGGCGGAATACGAGCAGTACTTC.

The chain couples TRBV3-1 (or the pseudogene TRBV3-2) to TRBJ1-1, with TRBD1 matching 7 bases. V shed 1 base, J shed 1 base, and the junction held 0 bases outside the gene matches. The germline CDR1 and CDR2 sequences are LGHDT and YNNKEL (reference sequence). This CDR3 has 14 amino acids. CDR3 sequence reads: CASSQGDRNTEAFF. The CDR3 nucleotides are TGTGCCAGCAGCCAAGGGGACAGGAACACTGAAGCTTTCTTT.

This chain links TRBV5-4 with TRBJ1-6; D uncertain. V gave up 1 base and J gave up 7 bases, with 18 bases separating them. Per germline, CDR1 SGHNT and CDR2 YYREEE (reference sequence). The CDR3 sequence is 17 residues long. CDR3 region: CASSLFLSTSQNSPLHF. CDR3 nucleotide sequence: TGTGCCAGCAGCTTGTTTTTAAGTACCAGTCAAAATTCACCCCTCCACTTT. Full variable domain (rest looked up from reference TRBV5-4 and TRBJ1-6): ETGVTQSPTHLIKTRGQQVTLRCSSQSGHNTVSWYQQALGQGPQFIFQYYREEENGRGNFPPRFSGLQFPNYSSELNVNALELDDSALYLCASSLFLSTSQNSPLHFGNGTRLTVT.

The genes are TRBV24-1 and TRBJ2-2; TRBD2 matches 8 bases. The J segment lost 7 bases and the V segment lost 4 bases, leaving 10 bases of the junction unmatched. This CDR3 is 16 amino acids long. In germline, CDR1 is KGHDR, CDR2 SFDVKD. CDR3: CATSDGLAGMGGELFF. The CDR3 DNA sequence: TGTGCCACCAGTGACGGACTAGCCGGGATGGGCGGGGAGCTGTTTTTT.